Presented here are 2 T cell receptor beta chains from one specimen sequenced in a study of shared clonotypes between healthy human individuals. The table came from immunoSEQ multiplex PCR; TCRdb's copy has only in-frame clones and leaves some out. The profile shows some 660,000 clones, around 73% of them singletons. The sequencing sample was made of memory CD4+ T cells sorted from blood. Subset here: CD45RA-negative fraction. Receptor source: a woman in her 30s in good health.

DNA for the CDR3: TGTGCCTGGAGTAGACAGGGGAACACCGGGGAGCTGTTTTTT. It codes for CAWSRQGNTGELFF. The J gene is TRBJ2-2, the V gene TRBV30, with 7 bases that match TRBD1. This CDR3 contains 14 residues. V dropped 2 bases and J dropped 1; count of bases not matched to a gene: 1. The germline gives CDR1 GTSNPN, CDR2 SVGIG (reference sequence). Supplemented by reference TRBV30 and TRBJ2-2, the full variable domain reads SQTIHQWPATLVQPVGSPLSLECTVEGTSNPNLYWYRQAAGRGLQLLFYSVGIGQISSEVPQNLSASRPQDRQFILSSKKLLLSDSGFYLCAWSRQGNTGELFFGEGSRLTVL.

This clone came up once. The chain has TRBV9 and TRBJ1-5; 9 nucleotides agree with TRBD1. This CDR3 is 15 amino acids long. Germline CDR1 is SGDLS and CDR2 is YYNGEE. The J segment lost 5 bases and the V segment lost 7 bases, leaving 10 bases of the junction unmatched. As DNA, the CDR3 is TGTGCCAGCTCAGGCCCGGGACAGGGTTATCAGCCCCAGCATTTT. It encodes CASSGPGQGYQPQHF.